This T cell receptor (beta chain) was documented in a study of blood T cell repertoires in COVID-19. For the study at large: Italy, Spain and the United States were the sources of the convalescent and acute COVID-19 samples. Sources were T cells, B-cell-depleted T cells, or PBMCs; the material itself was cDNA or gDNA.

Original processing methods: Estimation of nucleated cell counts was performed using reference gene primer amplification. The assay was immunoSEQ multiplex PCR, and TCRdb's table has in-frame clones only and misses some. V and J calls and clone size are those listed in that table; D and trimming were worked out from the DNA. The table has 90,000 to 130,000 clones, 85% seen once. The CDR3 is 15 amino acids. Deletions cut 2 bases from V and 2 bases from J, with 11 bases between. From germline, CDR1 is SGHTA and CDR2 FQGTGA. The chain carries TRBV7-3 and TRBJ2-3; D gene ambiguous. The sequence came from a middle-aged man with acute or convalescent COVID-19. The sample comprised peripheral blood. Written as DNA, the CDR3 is TGTGCCAGCAGCTTAGGCGGCGCCGCCACAGATACGCAGTATTTT. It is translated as CASSLGGAATDTQYF. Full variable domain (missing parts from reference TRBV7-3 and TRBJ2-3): GAGVSQTPSNKVTEKGKYVELRCDPISGHTALYWYRQSLGQGPEFLIYFQGTGAADDSGLPNDRFFAVRPEGSVSTLKIQRTERGDSAVYLCASSLGGAATDTQYFGPGTRLTVL.